This T cell receptor (beta chain) was recovered during a study of cytomegalovirus exposure and HLA in healthy donors. Study-level results: Both high specificity and high sensitivity reportedly marked the classifier's diagnosis of cytomegalovirus status. Rare TCR sequences predominated, though certain public TCRs were found in many donors. First-cohort TCR clusters tended to co-occur in the roughly 120 validation repertoires, a later analysis found.

Measured with immunoSEQ multiplex PCR; TCRdb has only the in-frame clones, and not every one. The table lists approximately 82,000 clones, 95% of them singletons, with 0.69% in the top ten. V lost 6 bases, J lost 4 bases, and 9 bases stayed unmatched. Germline V lookup: CDR1 MDHEN, CDR2 SYDVKM. CDR3 length equals 15 residues. Remarks on this clone: Its antigen is not known.

The receptor was isolated from a woman aged 18-29 years in good health and CMV-seronegative. This chain links TRBV28 with TRBJ2-3; 8 bases map to TRBD2. The sample consisted of PBMCs. CDR3 DNA sequence: TGTGCCAGCAGCCTTGGAGCGGGAGTACCAGATACGCAGTATTTT. It encodes CASSLGAGVPDTQYF. The full variable domain, rest sourced from reference TRBV28 and TRBJ2-3, is DVKVTQSSRYLVKRTGEKVFLECVQDMDHENMFWYRQDPGLGLRLIYFSYDVKMKEKGDIPEGYSVSREKKERFSLILESASTNQTSMYLCASSLGAGVPDTQYFGPGTRLTVL.